This entry describes one T cell receptor beta chain. Its antigen is unknown. This entry comes from a study of cytomegalovirus exposure and HLA in healthy donors. Findings and caveats of the study: Reports indicated that the classifier achieved high specificity and sensitivity in diagnosing cytomegalovirus status.

TCRdb's copy holds only in-frame clones and misses some; the assay was immunoSEQ multiplex PCR. The table has 100,000 or so clones, about 85% seen once. The ends lost 1 base at V and 3 bases at J; junction bases unmatched: 8. The CDR3 sequence is 16 residues long. CDR1 is MGHRA and CDR2 is YSYEKL in the germline V gene. The source is a man aged 18 to 29 in good health and CMV-seropositive. The chain joins TRBV4-1 to TRBJ2-7, with TRBD1 matching 8 bases. The sample taken for sequencing was PBMCs. CDR3 coding DNA: TGCGCCAGCAGCCAAGTCCCGGGACAGGAGTTCTACGAGCAGTACTTC. It is translated as CASSQVPGQEFYEQYF.